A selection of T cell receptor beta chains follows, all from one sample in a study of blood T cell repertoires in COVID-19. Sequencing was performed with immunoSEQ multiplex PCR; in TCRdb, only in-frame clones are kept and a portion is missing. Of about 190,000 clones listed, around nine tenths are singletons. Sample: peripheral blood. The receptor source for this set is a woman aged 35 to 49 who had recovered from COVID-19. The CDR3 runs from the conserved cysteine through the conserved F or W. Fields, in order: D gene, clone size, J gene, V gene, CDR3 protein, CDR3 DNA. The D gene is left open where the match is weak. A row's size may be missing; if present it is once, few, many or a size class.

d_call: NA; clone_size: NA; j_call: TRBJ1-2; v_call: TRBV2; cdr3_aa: CASGGTYGYTF; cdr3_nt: TGTGCCAGCGGAGGGACCTATGGCTACACCTTC
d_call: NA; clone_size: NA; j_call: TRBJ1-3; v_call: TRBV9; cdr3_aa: CASSVDSDAGNTIYF; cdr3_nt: TGTGCCAGCAGCGTAGATAGTGATGCTGGAAACACCATATATTTT
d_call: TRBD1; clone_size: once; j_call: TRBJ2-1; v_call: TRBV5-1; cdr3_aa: CASSLGQGAKGENNEQFF; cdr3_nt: TGCGCCAGCAGCTTGGGACAGGGGGCGAAAGGAGAAAACAATGAGCAGTTCTTC
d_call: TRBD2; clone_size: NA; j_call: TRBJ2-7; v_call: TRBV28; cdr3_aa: CASTPGGGLRLYEQYF; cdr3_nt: TGTGCCAGCACCCCCGGGGGAGGGCTCCGGTTGTACGAGCAGTACTTC
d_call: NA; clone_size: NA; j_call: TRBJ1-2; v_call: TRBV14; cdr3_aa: CASSQAWQGHGYTF; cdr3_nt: TGTGCCAGCAGCCAAGCGTGGCAGGGGCACGGCTACACCTTC
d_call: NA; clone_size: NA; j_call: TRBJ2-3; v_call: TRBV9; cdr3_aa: CASSGEGRSTDTQYF; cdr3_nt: TGTGCCAGCAGCGGCGAGGGTCGGAGCACAGATACGCAGTATTTT
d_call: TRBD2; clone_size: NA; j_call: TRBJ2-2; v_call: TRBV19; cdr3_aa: CASDGLAGSTGELFF; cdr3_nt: TGTGCCAGTGATGGACTAGCGGGATCAACCGGGGAGCTGTTTTTT
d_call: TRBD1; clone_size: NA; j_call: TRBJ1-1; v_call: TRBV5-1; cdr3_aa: CASSQTGGRTEAFF; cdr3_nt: TGCGCCAGCAGCCAGACAGGGGGGAGGACTGAAGCTTTCTTT
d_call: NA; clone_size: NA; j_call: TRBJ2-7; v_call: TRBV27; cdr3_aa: CASSLRAESSYEQYF; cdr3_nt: TGTGCCAGCAGTTTAAGAGCGGAAAGCTCCTACGAGCAGTACTTC
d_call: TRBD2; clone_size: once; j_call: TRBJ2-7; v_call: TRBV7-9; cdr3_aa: CASSLETGASGSYYEQYF; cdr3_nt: TGTGCCAGCAGCTTAGAGACGGGGGCGAGCGGGAGTTATTACGAGCAGTACTTC
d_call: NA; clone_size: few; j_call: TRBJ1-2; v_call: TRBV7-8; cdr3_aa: CASSPRRLGIATNYGYTF; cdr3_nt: TGTGCCAGCAGCCCCCGTAGGTTAGGAATAGCGACTAACTATGGCTACACCTTC
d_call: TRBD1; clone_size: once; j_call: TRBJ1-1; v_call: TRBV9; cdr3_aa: CASSGTGSTTEAFF; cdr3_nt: TGTGCCAGCAGCGGGACAGGGTCTACCACTGAAGCTTTCTTT
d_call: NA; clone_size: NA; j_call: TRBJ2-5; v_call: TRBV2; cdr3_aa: CASKLIGGMETQYF; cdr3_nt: TGTGCCAGCAAGTTGATAGGGGGTATGGAGACCCAGTACTTC
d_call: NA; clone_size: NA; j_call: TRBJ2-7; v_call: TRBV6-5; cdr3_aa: CASSLGGEQYF; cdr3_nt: TGTGCCAGCAGTCTAGGGGGCGAGCAGTACTTC
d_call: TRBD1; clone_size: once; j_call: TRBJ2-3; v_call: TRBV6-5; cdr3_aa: CASGRQGQMGPQYF; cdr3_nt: TGTGCCAGCGGAAGACAGGGGCAAATGGGTCCGCAGTATTTT
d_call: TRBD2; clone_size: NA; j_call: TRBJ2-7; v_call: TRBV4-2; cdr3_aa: CASSHAGTTSYEQYF; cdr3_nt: TGTGCCAGCAGCCACGCCGGGACTACCTCCTACGAGCAGTACTTC
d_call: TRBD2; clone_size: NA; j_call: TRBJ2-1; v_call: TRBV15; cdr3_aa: CATSRRREDEQFF; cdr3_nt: TGTGCCACCAGCAGGAGGCGGGAGGATGAGCAGTTCTTC
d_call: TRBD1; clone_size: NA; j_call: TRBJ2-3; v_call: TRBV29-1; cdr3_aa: CSVGDYRGPDTQYF; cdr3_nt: TGCAGCGTCGGTGACTACAGGGGCCCGGATACGCAGTATTTT
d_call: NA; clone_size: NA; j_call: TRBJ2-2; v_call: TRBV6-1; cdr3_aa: CASSEIEEAGELFF; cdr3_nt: TGTGCCAGCAGTGAAATCGAGGAGGCCGGGGAGCTGTTTTTT
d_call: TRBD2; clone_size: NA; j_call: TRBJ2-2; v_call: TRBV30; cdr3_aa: CAWSIQGLAVNTGELFF; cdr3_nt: TGTGCCTGGAGCATCCAAGGACTAGCGGTAAACACCGGGGAGCTGTTTTTT
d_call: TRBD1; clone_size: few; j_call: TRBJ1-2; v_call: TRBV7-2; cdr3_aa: CASSFETGAFGYTF; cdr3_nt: TGTGCCAGCAGCTTTGAGACAGGGGCATTTGGCTACACCTTC
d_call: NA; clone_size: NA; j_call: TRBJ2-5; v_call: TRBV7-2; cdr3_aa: CASSLASLGGKETQYF; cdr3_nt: TGTGCCAGCAGCTTAGCCTCACTAGGGGGAAAAGAGACCCAGTACTTC
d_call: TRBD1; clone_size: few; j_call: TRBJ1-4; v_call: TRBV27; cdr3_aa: CASSSQGTNEKLFF; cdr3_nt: TGTGCCAGCAGTTCACAGGGGACTAATGAAAAACTGTTTTTT
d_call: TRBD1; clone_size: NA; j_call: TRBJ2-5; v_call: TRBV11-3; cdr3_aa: CASSLGQGQETQYF; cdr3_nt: TGTGCCAGCAGCTTAGGACAGGGTCAAGAGACCCAGTACTTC